The clone carrying this T cell receptor (beta chain) counts as medium-sized (0.01 to 0.1%). Its cognate antigen is unknown. These data belong to a study of liver allograft versus peripheral blood T cells. Study-level background: Comparisons were made between T cell receptor repertoires found in transplanted livers and those circulating in recipients' peripheral blood.

TCRdb re-called the reads with MiXCR, one entry per CDR3 protein. The sample lists about 8,400 distinct CDR3 sequences; roughly a sixth were seen once. V was shortened by 10 bases and J by 4 bases, with 17 bases between the two germline ends. This CDR3 region has 14 residues. Germline V lookup: CDR1 MNHNS, CDR2 SASEGT. General study points: Liver allograft T cell receptor repertoires were reported to differ from peripheral blood repertoires.

This clonotype originated in a human patient who had a liver transplant. Among the T cells, some may be from the graft donor. The chain couples TRBV6-1 to TRBJ1-5, with D possibly being TRBD1 (6 bases). The CDR3 sequence is CATRRVGANQPQHF. Written as DNA, the CDR3 is TGTGCCACCAGAAGGGTGGGGGCGAATCAGCCCCAGCATTTT.